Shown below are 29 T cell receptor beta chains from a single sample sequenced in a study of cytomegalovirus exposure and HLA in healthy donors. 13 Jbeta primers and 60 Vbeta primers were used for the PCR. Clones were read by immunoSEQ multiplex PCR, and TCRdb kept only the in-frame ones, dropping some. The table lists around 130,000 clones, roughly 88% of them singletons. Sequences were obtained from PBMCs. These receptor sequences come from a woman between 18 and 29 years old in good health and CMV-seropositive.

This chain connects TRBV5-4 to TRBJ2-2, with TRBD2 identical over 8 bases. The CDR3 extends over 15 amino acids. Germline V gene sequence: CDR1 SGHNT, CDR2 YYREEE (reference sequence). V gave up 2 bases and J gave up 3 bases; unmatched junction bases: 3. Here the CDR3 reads CASSFAGGDTGELFF. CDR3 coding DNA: TGTGCCAGCAGCTTCGCCGGGGGGGACACCGGGGAGCTGTTTTTT.

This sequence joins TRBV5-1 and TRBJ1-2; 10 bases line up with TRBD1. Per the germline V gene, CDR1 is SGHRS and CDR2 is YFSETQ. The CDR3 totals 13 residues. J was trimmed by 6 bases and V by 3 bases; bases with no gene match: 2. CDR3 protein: CASSWGTGDGYTF. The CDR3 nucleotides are TGCGCCAGCAGCTGGGGGACAGGGGATGGCTACACCTTC.

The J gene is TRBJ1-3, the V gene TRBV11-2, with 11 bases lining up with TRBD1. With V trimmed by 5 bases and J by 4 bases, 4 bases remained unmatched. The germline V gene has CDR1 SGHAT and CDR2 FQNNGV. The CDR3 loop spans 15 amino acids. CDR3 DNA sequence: TGTGCCAGCAGCCCGGGACAGGGGGTAGGAAACACCATATATTTT. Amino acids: CASSPGQGVGNTIYF.

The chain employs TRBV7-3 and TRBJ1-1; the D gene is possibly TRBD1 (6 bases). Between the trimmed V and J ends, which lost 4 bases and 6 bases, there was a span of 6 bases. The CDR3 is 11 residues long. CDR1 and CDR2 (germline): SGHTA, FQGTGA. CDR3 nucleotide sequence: TGTGCCAGCAGCTCAGGGGCTGAAGCTTTCTTT. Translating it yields CASSSGAEAFF.

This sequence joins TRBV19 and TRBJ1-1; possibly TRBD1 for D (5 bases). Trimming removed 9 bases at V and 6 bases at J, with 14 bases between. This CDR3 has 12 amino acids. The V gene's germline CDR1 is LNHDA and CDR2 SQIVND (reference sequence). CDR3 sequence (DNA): TGTGCCAGCGGGGGGGGTTCCCCTGAAGCTTTCTTT. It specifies CASGGGSPEAFF.

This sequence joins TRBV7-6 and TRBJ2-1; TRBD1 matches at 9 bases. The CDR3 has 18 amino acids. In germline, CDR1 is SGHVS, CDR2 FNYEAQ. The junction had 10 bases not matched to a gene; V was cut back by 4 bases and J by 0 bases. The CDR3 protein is CASSWTGAPGSSYNEQFF. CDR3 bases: TGTGCCAGCAGCTGGACAGGGGCTCCTGGAAGCTCCTACAATGAGCAGTTCTTC.

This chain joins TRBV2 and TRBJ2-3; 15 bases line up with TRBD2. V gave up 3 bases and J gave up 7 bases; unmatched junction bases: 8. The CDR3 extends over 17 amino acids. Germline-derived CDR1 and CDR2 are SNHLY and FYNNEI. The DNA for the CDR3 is TGTGCCAGCAGTGAGGGGACTAGCGGGGGGTCGCGGAATACGCAGTATTTT. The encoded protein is CASSEGTSGGSRNTQYF.

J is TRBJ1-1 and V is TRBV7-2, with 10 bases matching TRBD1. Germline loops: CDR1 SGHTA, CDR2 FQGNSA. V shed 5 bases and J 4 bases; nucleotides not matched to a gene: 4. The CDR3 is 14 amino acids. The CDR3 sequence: CASSHGQGGTEAFF. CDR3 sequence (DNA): TGTGCCAGCAGCCACGGACAGGGGGGCACTGAAGCTTTCTTT.

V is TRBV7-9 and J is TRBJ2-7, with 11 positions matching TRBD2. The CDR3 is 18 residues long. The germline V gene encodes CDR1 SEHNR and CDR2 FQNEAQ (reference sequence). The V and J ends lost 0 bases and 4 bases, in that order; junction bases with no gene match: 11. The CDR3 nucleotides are TGTGCCAGCAGCTTAGCCACCGGGACTAGCGGTAGTGGGTACGAGCAGTACTTC. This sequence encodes CASSLATGTSGSGYEQYF. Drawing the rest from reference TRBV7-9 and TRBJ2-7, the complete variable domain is DTGVSQNPRHKITKRGQNVTFRCDPISEHNRLYWYRQTLGQGPEFLTYFQNEAQLEKSRLLSDRFSAERPKGSFSTLEIQRTEQGDSAMYLCASSLATGTSGSGYEQYFGPGTRLTVT.

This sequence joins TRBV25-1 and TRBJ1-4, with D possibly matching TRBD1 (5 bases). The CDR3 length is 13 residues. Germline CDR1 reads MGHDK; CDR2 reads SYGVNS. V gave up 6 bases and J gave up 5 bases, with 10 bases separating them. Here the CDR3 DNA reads TGTGCCAGCAGGAGGGGAGGAAATGAAAAACTGTTTTTT. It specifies CASRRGGNEKLFF.

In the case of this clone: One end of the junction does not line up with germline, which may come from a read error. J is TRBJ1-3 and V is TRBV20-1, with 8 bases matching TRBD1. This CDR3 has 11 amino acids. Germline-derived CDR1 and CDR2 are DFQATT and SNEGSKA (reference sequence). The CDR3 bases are TGCAGTGCTAGTGGGACAGGCGACCCAATTTTC. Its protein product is CSASGTGDPIF.

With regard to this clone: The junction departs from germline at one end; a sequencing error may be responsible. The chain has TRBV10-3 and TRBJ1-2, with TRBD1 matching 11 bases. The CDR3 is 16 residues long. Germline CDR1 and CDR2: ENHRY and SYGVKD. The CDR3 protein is CASSYIRTGGNYGYTF. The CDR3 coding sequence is TGTGCCAGCAGTTACATCCGGACAGGGGGCAACTATGGCTACACCTTC.

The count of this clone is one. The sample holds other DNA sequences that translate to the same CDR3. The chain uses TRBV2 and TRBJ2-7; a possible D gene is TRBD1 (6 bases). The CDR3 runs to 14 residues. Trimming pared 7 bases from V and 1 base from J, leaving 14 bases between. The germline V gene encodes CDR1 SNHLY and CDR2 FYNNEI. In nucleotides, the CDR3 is TGTGCCAGCACAAAGAATGGACAGTCCTACGAGCAGTACTTC. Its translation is CASTKNGQSYEQYF.

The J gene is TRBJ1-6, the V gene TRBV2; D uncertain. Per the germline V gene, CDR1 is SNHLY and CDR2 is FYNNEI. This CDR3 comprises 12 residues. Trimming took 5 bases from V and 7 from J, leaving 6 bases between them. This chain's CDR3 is CASSPENSPLHF. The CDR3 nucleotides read TGTGCCAGCAGTCCAGAAAATTCACCCCTCCACTTT.

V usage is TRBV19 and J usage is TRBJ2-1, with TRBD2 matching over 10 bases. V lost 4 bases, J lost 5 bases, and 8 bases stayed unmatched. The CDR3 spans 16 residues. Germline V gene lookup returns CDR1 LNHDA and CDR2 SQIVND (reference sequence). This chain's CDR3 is CASSKASGGRDNEQFF. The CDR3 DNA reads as TGTGCCAGTAGTAAGGCTAGCGGGGGCCGTGACAATGAGCAGTTCTTC.

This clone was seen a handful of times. In DNA form, the CDR3 reads TGTGCCAGTCGGGGGAACACTGAAGCTTTCTTT. Its translation is CASRGNTEAFF. The chain joins TRBV19 to TRBJ1-1; D not certain. CDR1 is LNHDA, CDR2 SQIVND, per germline (reference sequence). The length of the CDR3 is 11 residues. The V end lost 8 bases, the J end lost 1 base, and 5 bases lay between the germline ends.

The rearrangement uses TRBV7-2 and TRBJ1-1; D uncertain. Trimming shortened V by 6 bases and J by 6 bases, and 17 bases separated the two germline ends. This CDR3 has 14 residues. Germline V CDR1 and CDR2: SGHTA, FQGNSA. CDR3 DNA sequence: TGTGCCAGCAGTATATCCCGCGGCAGTCCTGAAGCTTTCTTT. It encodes CASSISRGSPEAFF. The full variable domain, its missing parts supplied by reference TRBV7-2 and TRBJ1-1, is GAGVSQSPSNKVTEKGKDVELRCDPISGHTALYWYRQSLGQGLEFLIYFQGNSAPDKSGLPSDRFSAERTGGSVSTLTIQRTQQEDSAVYLCASSISRGSPEAFFGQGTRLTVV.

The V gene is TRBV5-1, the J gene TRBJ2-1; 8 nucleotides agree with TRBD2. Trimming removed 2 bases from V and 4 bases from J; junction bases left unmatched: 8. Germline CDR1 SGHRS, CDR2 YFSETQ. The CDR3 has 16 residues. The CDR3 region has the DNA TGCGCCAGCAGCTTTAAGCGGGGGCCAATTTACAATGAGCAGTTCTTC. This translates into CASSFKRGPIYNEQFF. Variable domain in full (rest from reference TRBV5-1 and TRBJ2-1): KAGVTQTPRYLIKTRGQQVTLSCSPISGHRSVSWYQQTPGQGLQFLFEYFSETQRNKGNFPGRFSGRQFSNSRSEMNVSTLELGDSALYLCASSFKRGPIYNEQFFGPGTRLTVL.

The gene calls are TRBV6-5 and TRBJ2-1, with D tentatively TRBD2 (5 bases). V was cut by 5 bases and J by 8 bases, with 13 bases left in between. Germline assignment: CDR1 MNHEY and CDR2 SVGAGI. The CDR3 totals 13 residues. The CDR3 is CASSTFSVDEQFF. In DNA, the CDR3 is TGTGCCAGCAGTACCTTTAGCGTCGATGAGCAGTTCTTC.

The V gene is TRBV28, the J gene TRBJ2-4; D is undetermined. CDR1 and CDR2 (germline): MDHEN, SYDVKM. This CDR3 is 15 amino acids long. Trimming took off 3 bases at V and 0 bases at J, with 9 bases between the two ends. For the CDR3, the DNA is TGTGCCAGCAGTTTTAGCACGGTAGCCAAAAACATTCAGTACTTC. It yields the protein CASSFSTVAKNIQYF.

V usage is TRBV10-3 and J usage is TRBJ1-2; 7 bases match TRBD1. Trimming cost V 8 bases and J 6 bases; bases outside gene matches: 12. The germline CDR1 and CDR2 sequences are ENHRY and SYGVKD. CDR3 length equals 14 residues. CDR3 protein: CAIHVQGVPNGYTF. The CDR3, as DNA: TGTGCCATCCACGTCCAGGGGGTACCTAATGGCTACACCTTC.

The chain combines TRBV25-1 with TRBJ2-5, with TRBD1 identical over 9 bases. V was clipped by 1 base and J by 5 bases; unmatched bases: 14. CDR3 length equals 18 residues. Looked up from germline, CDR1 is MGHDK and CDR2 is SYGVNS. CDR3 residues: CASSESPGTGRGRETQYF. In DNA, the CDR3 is TGTGCCAGCAGTGAATCGCCCGGGACAGGGCGGGGGAGGGAGACCCAGTACTTC.

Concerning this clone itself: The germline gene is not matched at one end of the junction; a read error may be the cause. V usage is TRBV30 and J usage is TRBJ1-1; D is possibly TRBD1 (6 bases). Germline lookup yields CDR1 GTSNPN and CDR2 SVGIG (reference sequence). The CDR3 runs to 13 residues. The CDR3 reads CAWRPTGNPEAFF. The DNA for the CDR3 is TGTGCCTGGAGGCCCACAGGGAACCCTGAAGCTTTCTTT.

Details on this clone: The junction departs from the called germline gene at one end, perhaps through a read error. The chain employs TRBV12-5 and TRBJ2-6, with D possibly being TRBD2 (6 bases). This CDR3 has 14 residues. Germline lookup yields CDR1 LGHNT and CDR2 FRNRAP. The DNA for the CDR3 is TGTGCTAGTGGTTGGAGGGATGGGGCCAACGTCCCGACTTTC. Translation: CASGWRDGANVPTF.

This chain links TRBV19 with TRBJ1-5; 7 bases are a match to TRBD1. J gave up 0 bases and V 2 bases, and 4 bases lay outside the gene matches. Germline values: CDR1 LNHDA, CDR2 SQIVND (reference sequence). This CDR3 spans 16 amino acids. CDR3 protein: CASSITGANSNQPQHF. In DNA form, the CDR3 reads TGTGCCAGTAGTATAACAGGGGCTAATAGCAATCAGCCCCAGCATTTT.

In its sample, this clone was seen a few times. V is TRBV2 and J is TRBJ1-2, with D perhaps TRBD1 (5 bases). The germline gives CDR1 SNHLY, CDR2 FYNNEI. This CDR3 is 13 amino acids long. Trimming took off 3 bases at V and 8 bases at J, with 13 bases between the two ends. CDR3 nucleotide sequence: TGTGCCAGCAGTGATAAGCCAGGGTACGGCTACACCTTC. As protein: CASSDKPGYGYTF.

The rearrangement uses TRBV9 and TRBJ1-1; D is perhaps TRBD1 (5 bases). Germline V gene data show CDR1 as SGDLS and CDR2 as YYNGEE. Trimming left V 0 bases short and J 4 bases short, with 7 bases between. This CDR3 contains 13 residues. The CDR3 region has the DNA TGTGCCAGCAGCGTAGCCGACAGCACTGAAGCTTTCTTT. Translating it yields CASSVADSTEAFF.

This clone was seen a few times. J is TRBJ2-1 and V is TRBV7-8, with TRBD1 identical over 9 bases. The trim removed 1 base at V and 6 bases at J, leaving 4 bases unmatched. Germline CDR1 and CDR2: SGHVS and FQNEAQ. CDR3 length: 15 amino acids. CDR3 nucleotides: TGTGCCAGCAGCTTAGGGGGACAGGGTGGCAATGAGCAGTTCTTC. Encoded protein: CASSLGGQGGNEQFF. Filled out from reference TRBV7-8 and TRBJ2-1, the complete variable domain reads GAGVSQSPRYKVAKRGQDVALRCDPISGHVSLFWYQQALGQGPEFLTYFQNEAQLDKSGLPSDRFFAERPEGSVSTLKIQRTQQEDSAVYLCASSLGGQGGNEQFFGPGTRLTVL.

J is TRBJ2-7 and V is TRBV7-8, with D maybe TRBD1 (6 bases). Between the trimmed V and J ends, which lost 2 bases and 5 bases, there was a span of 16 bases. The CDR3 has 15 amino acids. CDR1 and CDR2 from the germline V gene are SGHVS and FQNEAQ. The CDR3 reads CASSLSWTATHEQYF. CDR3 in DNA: TGTGCCAGCAGCTTATCCTGGACAGCGACCCACGAGCAGTACTTC.